The rows below give T cell receptor beta chains drawn from one sample of a study of blood T cell repertoires in COVID-19. Generated by immunoSEQ multiplex PCR, the TCRdb table keeps only in-frame clones and is missing some. This table has more than 100,000 clones, approximately 83% appearing once. Input material: peripheral blood. These receptors were taken from a man of 80 years or more with acute or convalescent COVID-19. The CDR3 runs from the conserved cysteine through the conserved F or W. The order of the fields is CDR3 protein, CDR3 DNA, J gene, V gene, D gene, clone size. D genes are given only for firm matches. Clone size is not always given. Where it is, it says once, few, many or a class for expanded clones.

CDR3 protein: CSVRASDGYTF; CDR3 DNA: TGCAGCGTGAGAGCATCGGATGGCTACACCTTC; J gene: TRBJ1-2; V gene: TRBV29-1; D gene: .; clone size: .
CDR3 protein: CASEVYNEQFF; CDR3 DNA: TGTGCCAGCGAGGTCTACAATGAGCAGTTCTTC; J gene: TRBJ2-1; V gene: TRBV28; D gene: .; clone size: .
CDR3 protein: CASSFVADSYEQYF; CDR3 DNA: TGTGCCAGCAGTTTCGTAGCGGACTCCTACGAGCAGTACTTC; J gene: TRBJ2-7; V gene: TRBV27; D gene: .; clone size: .
CDR3 protein: CASEASPPDTQYF; CDR3 DNA: TGCGCCAGCGAAGCATCCCCCCCAGATACGCAGTATTTT; J gene: TRBJ2-3; V gene: TRBV5-1; D gene: .; clone size: .
CDR3 protein: CASSLEGDRSYGYTF; CDR3 DNA: TGCGCCAGCAGCTTGGAAGGGGACAGGTCGTATGGCTACACCTTC; J gene: TRBJ1-2; V gene: TRBV5-1; D gene: TRBD1; clone size: .
CDR3 protein: CASSSRASGTRGRQYF; CDR3 DNA: TGTGCCAGCAGCTCCCGGGCTAGCGGGACACGAGGGCGGCAGTATTTT; J gene: TRBJ2-3; V gene: TRBV27; D gene: TRBD2; clone size: .
CDR3 protein: CASSDYGQGAIGYQPQHF; CDR3 DNA: TGTGCCAGCAGTGATTACGGGCAGGGGGCGATAGGGTACCAGCCCCAGCATTTT; J gene: TRBJ1-5; V gene: TRBV6-1; D gene: TRBD1; clone size: .
CDR3 protein: CASIRVDTGELFF; CDR3 DNA: TGCGCCAGCATTCGGGTGGACACCGGGGAGCTGTTTTTT; J gene: TRBJ2-2; V gene: TRBV10-2; D gene: .; clone size: .
CDR3 protein: CASSGGDDIQYF; CDR3 DNA: TGCGCCAGCAGCGGGGGCGACGACATTCAGTACTTC; J gene: TRBJ2-4; V gene: TRBV5-1; D gene: .; clone size: .
CDR3 protein: CASSFRPGSGANVLTF; CDR3 DNA: TGTGCCAGCAGCTTTAGACCGGGCTCTGGGGCCAACGTCCTGACTTTC; J gene: TRBJ2-6; V gene: TRBV7-3; D gene: .; clone size: .
CDR3 protein: CASSYSRGQYEQYF; CDR3 DNA: TGTGCCAGCAGTTACTCGAGAGGACAGTACGAGCAGTACTTC; J gene: TRBJ2-7; V gene: TRBV6-5; D gene: .; clone size: .
CDR3 protein: CAIRQDRAPVEF; CDR3 DNA: TGTGCCATCCGACAAGACAGGGCCCCGGTTGAATTC; J gene: TRBJ1-2; V gene: TRBV10-3; D gene: TRBD1; clone size: .
CDR3 protein: CASSRSSGTRDNEQFF; CDR3 DNA: TGTGCCAGCAGCCGTAGCTCCGGGACTAGGGACAATGAGCAGTTCTTC; J gene: TRBJ2-1; V gene: TRBV7-7; D gene: TRBD2; clone size: .
CDR3 protein: CASRVQGVTNQPQHF; CDR3 DNA: TGTGCCAGCAGAGTACAGGGCGTCACCAATCAGCCCCAGCATTTT; J gene: TRBJ1-5; V gene: TRBV28; D gene: .; clone size: few
CDR3 protein: CASSLCEHWGGRHNQPQHF; CDR3 DNA: TGTGCCAGCAGCTTATGCGAACACTGGGGGGGAAGGCACAATCAGCCCCAGCATTTT; J gene: TRBJ1-5; V gene: TRBV7-4; D gene: .; clone size: .
CDR3 protein: CASSLALTSGGYEQYF; CDR3 DNA: TGTGCCAGCAGCTTAGCGTTGACTAGCGGGGGTTACGAGCAGTACTTC; J gene: TRBJ2-7; V gene: TRBV7-8; D gene: TRBD2; clone size: .
CDR3 protein: CASSQSGRGSTDTQYF; CDR3 DNA: TGCGCCAGCAGTCAATCGGGCAGGGGGTCTACGGATACGCAGTATTTT; J gene: TRBJ2-3; V gene: TRBV23-1; D gene: TRBD1; clone size: once
CDR3 protein: CASTFGGASNEKLFF; CDR3 DNA: TGTGCCAGCACCTTCGGGGGGGCCAGTAATGAAAAACTGTTTTTT; J gene: TRBJ1-4; V gene: TRBV3-1/TRBV3-2; D gene: .; clone size: few
CDR3 protein: CASSPRGADGNTIYF; CDR3 DNA: TGTGCCAGCAGCCCCCGGGGAGCTGATGGAAACACCATATATTTT; J gene: TRBJ1-3; V gene: TRBV7-9; D gene: .; clone size: once
CDR3 protein: CASRVQTANYGYTF; CDR3 DNA: TGTGCCAGCAGGGTACAGACGGCTAACTATGGCTACACCTTC; J gene: TRBJ1-2; V gene: TRBV2; D gene: .; clone size: .
CDR3 protein: CASKTETNTEAFF; CDR3 DNA: TGTGCCAGCAAGACAGAGACGAACACTGAAGCTTTCTTT; J gene: TRBJ1-1; V gene: TRBV5-4; D gene: .; clone size: .
CDR3 protein: CASSYSSRGQPQHF; CDR3 DNA: TGTGCCAGCAGTTACTCGTCTAGAGGTCAGCCCCAGCATTTT; J gene: TRBJ1-5; V gene: TRBV6-5; D gene: .; clone size: .
CDR3 protein: CASSPKLAVQGSDTQYF; CDR3 DNA: TGTGCCAGCTCACCAAAACTAGCGGTCCAGGGGTCAGATACGCAGTATTTT; J gene: TRBJ2-3; V gene: TRBV18; D gene: TRBD2; clone size: .